Listed here are 2 T cell receptor beta chains from one sample, sequenced in a study of T cell responses to AZD1222 COVID-19 vaccine. TCRdb's copy holds only in-frame clones and misses some; the assay was immunoSEQ multiplex PCR. The data show around 100,000 clones, with more than 75% seen just once and about 15% held by the top ten. The material sequenced was peripheral blood, taken on day 0 of AZD1222 vaccination. These receptors were obtained from an adult in good health.

The V and J genes are TRBV11-1 and TRBJ1-2, with a weak D call TRBD1 (6 bases). Germline V CDR1 and CDR2: SGHAT, FQDESV (reference sequence). The CDR3 spans 15 residues. Trimming left V 4 bases short and J 8 bases short, with 20 bases between. The DNA for the CDR3 is TGTGCCAGCAGCTCCAGCCCTACAGGGACTGGAGGCTACACCTTC. Amino acids: CASSSSPTGTGGYTF.

The count of this clone is one. This chain joins TRBV28 and TRBJ2-7; no firm D call. The CDR3 contains 11 residues. V was trimmed by 7 bases and J by 1 base, leaving 5 bases between them. In germline, CDR1 is MDHEN, CDR2 SYDVKM. As DNA, the CDR3 is TGTGCCAGCACCAGGTCCTACGAGCAGTACTTC. Protein product: CASTRSYEQYF.